These 3 T cell receptor beta chains share one sample of origin, sequenced in a study of circulating and synovial CD4+ cells in juvenile arthritis. The repertoire was sequenced with immunoSEQ multiplex PCR; TCRdb's copy has only in-frame clones and lacks some. The sample has roughly 13,000 clones, 65% to 85% seen once. Specimen: CD4+ T cells from synovial fluid. The receptors here all came from a human patient with juvenile idiopathic arthritis. Some clones in this sample may be carry-over from other donors' samples.

This chain uses TRBV5-1 with TRBJ2-1, with 9 bases matching TRBD1. V shed 5 bases and J 6 bases; nucleotides not matched to a gene: 12. The CDR3 runs 16 residues. Germline V gene data show CDR1 as SGHRS and CDR2 as YFSETQ. The CDR3: CASRLFPGQGFNEQFF. In DNA, the CDR3 is TGCGCCAGCAGGTTATTTCCGGGACAGGGATTCAATGAGCAGTTCTTC.

This clone has only a few counts. The V and J genes are TRBV10-2 and TRBJ1-6, with 7 positions matching TRBD1. J lost 5 bases, V lost 10 bases, and 5 bases had no gene match. This CDR3 region has 13 residues. Germline loops: CDR1 WSHSY, CDR2 SAAADI. CDR3 sequence (DNA): TGCGCCACCGCGGGACAGAATAATTCACCCCTCCACTTT. Translating gives CATAGQNNSPLHF.

This clone was detected once. V usage is TRBV2 and J usage is TRBJ1-4; D call uncertain. The V and J ends lost 4 bases and 12 bases respectively, with 12 bases between them. The germline gives CDR1 SNHLY, CDR2 FYNNEI. There are 12 residues in the CDR3. CDR3 in amino acids: CASSGGFGELFF. The CDR3 nucleotides read TGTGCCAGCAGTGGAGGGTTTGGGGAACTGTTTTTT.